The 8 T cell receptor beta chains below were found in one sample sequenced in a study of T cell responses to AZD1222 COVID-19 vaccine. Generated by immunoSEQ multiplex PCR, the TCRdb table keeps only in-frame clones and is missing some. The sample yields approximately 100,000 clones, around nine tenths seen once. The sequenced sample was peripheral blood, obtained on day 0 of AZD1222 vaccination. Every receptor here comes from an adult in good health.

This rearrangement joins TRBV29-1 to TRBJ1-5; D uncertain. Germline loops: CDR1 SQVTM, CDR2 ANQGSEA. This CDR3 has 14 residues. Trimming removed 7 bases from V and 0 bases from J, with 13 bases in between. CDR3 residues: CSASGHNSNQPQHF. The CDR3 region has the DNA TGCAGCGCATCCGGGCACAATAGCAATCAGCCCCAGCATTTT.

The rearrangement uses TRBV19 and TRBJ2-3, with unresolved D. The V and J ends lost 5 bases and 3 bases respectively, with 15 bases between them. CDR3 size: 15 residues. CDR1 and CDR2 (germline): LNHDA, SQIVND (reference sequence). This chain's CDR3 is CASSPRNGFTDTQYF. DNA for the CDR3: TGTGCCAGTAGTCCCCGGAACGGGTTTACAGATACGCAGTATTTT.

A word on this clone: One end of the junction is discordant with germline, which a read error may explain. The chain recombines TRBV7-8 with TRBJ1-2; TRBD1 is a possible D gene (5 bases). The CDR3 spans 15 residues. CDR1 is SGHVS and CDR2 is FQNEAQ in the germline V gene. The CDR3 sequence: CASTLNQGERYGYTF. The CDR3 coding sequence is TGTGCCAGCACCTTAAACCAAGGGGAGCGGTATGGCTACACCTTC.

The CDR3 here is CASSLEGNNQPQHF. The DNA of the CDR3 is TGTGCCAGCAGCTTGGAGGGTAACAATCAGCCCCAGCATTTT. The J gene is TRBJ1-5, the V gene TRBV5-4; D not resolved. CDR1 is SGHNT and CDR2 is YYREEE in the germline V gene (reference sequence). Trimming took 0 bases from V and 3 from J, leaving 7 bases between them. This CDR3 has 14 amino acids.

The chain uses TRBV6-4 and TRBJ2-2; weak D call: TRBD2 (5 bases). V lost 2 bases to trimming and J lost 8 bases, with 12 bases between them. Germline loops: CDR1 MRHNA, CDR2 SNTAGT. The CDR3 runs to 14 residues. Written as DNA, the CDR3 is TGTGCCAGCAGTGACGCGGGCAGCTTTGGGGAGCTGTTTTTT. Amino acid sequence: CASSDAGSFGELFF.

The genes are TRBV7-9 and TRBJ2-2; D may match TRBD1 or TRBD2 (6 bases each). The ends were cut back, 1 base at V and 2 bases at J, with 11 bases in the middle. CDR1 and CDR2 (germline): SEHNR, FQNEAQ (reference sequence). This CDR3 spans 16 amino acids. CDR3 coding DNA: TGTGCCAGCAGCTTAGGGGGGGCCGGTAACACCGGGGAGCTGTTTTTT. This sequence encodes CASSLGGAGNTGELFF.

This chain uses TRBV2 with TRBJ2-5; D is ambiguous. The CDR3 contains 14 residues. Trimming cost V 3 bases and J 5 bases, with 13 bases left between them. Germline V gene sequence: CDR1 SNHLY, CDR2 FYNNEI. The CDR3 nucleotides read TGTGCCAGCAGTGATGAAGTAGGTTGGGAGACCCAGTACTTC. Translated: CASSDEVGWETQYF.

The chain is built from TRBV5-1 and TRBJ2-1; D is ambiguous. V lost 5 bases, J lost 4 bases, and 10 bases lay in between. The germline V gene has CDR1 SGHRS and CDR2 YFSETQ. The CDR3 is 13 residues long. DNA for the CDR3: TGCGCCAGCAGTCCTGTTCCTTACAATGAGCAGTTCTTC. This encodes CASSPVPYNEQFF. Variable domain in full (rest from reference TRBV5-1 and TRBJ2-1): KAGVTQTPRYLIKTRGQQVTLSCSPISGHRSVSWYQQTPGQGLQFLFEYFSETQRNKGNFPGRFSGRQFSNSRSEMNVSTLELGDSALYLCASSPVPYNEQFFGPGTRLTVL.